A selection of T cell receptor beta chains follows, all from one sample in a study of shared clonotypes between healthy human individuals. Here immunoSEQ multiplex PCR was the method, and the copy in TCRdb shows in-frame clones only, minus some. The table includes 2.3 million or so clones, approximately 93% detected once. The sample comprised naive CD4+ T cells from PBMCs. These receptors came from a young man in good health. Some clones in this sample may be carry-over from other donors' samples. Both conserved end residues are part of each CDR3. Fields, in order: clone size, J gene, V gene, D gene, CDR3 DNA, CDR3 protein. The D gene is left open where the match is weak. Expanded clones get a size class; other rows say once, few or many, or leave the size out.

abundance: NA
j_gene: TRBJ2-6
v_gene: TRBV1
d_gene: NA
CDR3nt: TGCACCAGCAGGAAATACGGTTTGTGCAGTCGGGCCAACGTCCTGACTTTC
CDR3aa: CTSRKYGLCSRANVLTF

abundance: NA
j_gene: TRBJ1-4
v_gene: TRBV9
d_gene: NA
CDR3nt: TGTGCCAGCAGCCCTAGGACGGCTAATGAAAAACTGTTTTTT
CDR3aa: CASSPRTANEKLFF

abundance: NA
j_gene: TRBJ2-3
v_gene: TRBV5-8
d_gene: TRBD2
CDR3nt: TGTGCCAGCAAAGAAAGCGGGAGGGCCATAGATACGCAGTATTTT
CDR3aa: CASKESGRAIDTQYF

abundance: NA
j_gene: TRBJ1-2
v_gene: TRBV28
d_gene: NA
CDR3nt: TGTGCCAGCAGTTCAGGGCCCTATGGCTACACCTTC
CDR3aa: CASSSGPYGYTF

abundance: NA
j_gene: TRBJ2-7
v_gene: TRBV11-3
d_gene: NA
CDR3nt: TGTGCCAGCAGCACTCGAATAGCGGCGCTCGACGAGCAGTACTTC
CDR3aa: CASSTRIAALDEQYF

abundance: NA
j_gene: TRBJ1-3
v_gene: TRBV18
d_gene: NA
CDR3nt: TGTGCCAGCTCACCTCAGACTGGGGACTCTGGAAACACCATATATTTT
CDR3aa: CASSPQTGDSGNTIYF

abundance: NA
j_gene: TRBJ1-1
v_gene: TRBV6-1
d_gene: NA
CDR3nt: TGTGCCAGCAGGTACGGCCCGAACACTGAAGCTTTCTTT
CDR3aa: CASRYGPNTEAFF

abundance: NA
j_gene: TRBJ1-3
v_gene: TRBV7-9
d_gene: NA
CDR3nt: TGTGCCAGCAGTCGCGACGGGGCAGGAAACACCATATATTTT
CDR3aa: CASSRDGAGNTIYF

abundance: NA
j_gene: TRBJ2-3
v_gene: TRBV27
d_gene: TRBD1
CDR3nt: TGTGCCAGCAGTTCGGGGACAGGGTATAGGACCACAGATACGCAGTATTTT
CDR3aa: CASSSGTGYRTTDTQYF

abundance: NA
j_gene: TRBJ2-5
v_gene: TRBV18
d_gene: NA
CDR3nt: TGTGCCAGCTCACCAGTCGGGGAGACCCAGTACTTC
CDR3aa: CASSPVGETQYF

abundance: NA
j_gene: TRBJ2-2
v_gene: TRBV4-3
d_gene: TRBD1
CDR3nt: TGCGCCAGCAGCCTTGCACTTAACAGGGGGCTTTCTGGGGAGCTGTTTTTT
CDR3aa: CASSLALNRGLSGELFF

abundance: NA
j_gene: TRBJ1-2
v_gene: TRBV5-5
d_gene: TRBD1
CDR3nt: TGTGCCAGCAGCTTGGTCTTCTGGGACAGGGTCGGCTACACCTTC
CDR3aa: CASSLVFWDRVGYTF

abundance: NA
j_gene: TRBJ1-5
v_gene: TRBV7-2
d_gene: TRBD1
CDR3nt: TGTGCCAGCAGCCCTCCGGGACAGTACGGCAATCAGCCCCAGCATTTT
CDR3aa: CASSPPGQYGNQPQHF

abundance: NA
j_gene: TRBJ2-5
v_gene: TRBV5-1
d_gene: NA
CDR3nt: TGCGCCAGCAGCTTGGAAGGGTCGGGGGAAGAGACCCAGTACTTC
CDR3aa: CASSLEGSGEETQYF

abundance: NA
j_gene: TRBJ2-1
v_gene: TRBV5-6
d_gene: NA
CDR3nt: TGTGCCAGCAGCTGGCCGGGGTCCGTCCCTTACAATGAGCAGTTCTTC
CDR3aa: CASSWPGSVPYNEQFF

abundance: NA
j_gene: TRBJ2-5
v_gene: TRBV5-6
d_gene: NA
CDR3nt: TGTGCCAGCAGACAACCTAGGGAGACCCAGTACTTC
CDR3aa: CASRQPRETQYF

abundance: NA
j_gene: TRBJ2-7
v_gene: TRBV11-2
d_gene: TRBD1
CDR3nt: TGTGCCAGCAGCTTAGTCACACCGGGACAGCCGTACTTC
CDR3aa: CASSLVTPGQPYF

abundance: once
j_gene: TRBJ2-5
v_gene: TRBV18
d_gene: NA
CDR3nt: TGTGCCAGCTCACTCAGGGTTGAAGAGACCCAGTACTTC
CDR3aa: CASSLRVEETQYF

abundance: NA
j_gene: TRBJ1-2
v_gene: TRBV9
d_gene: NA
CDR3nt: TGTGCCAGCAGCGTAGTTCCCCCGGGGGACTATGGCTACACCTTC
CDR3aa: CASSVVPPGDYGYTF

abundance: NA
j_gene: TRBJ1-1
v_gene: TRBV5-1
d_gene: NA
CDR3nt: TGCGCCAGCAGCTTGGGGGAGAGGAACACTGAAGCTTTCTTT
CDR3aa: CASSLGERNTEAFF

abundance: NA
j_gene: TRBJ2-3
v_gene: TRBV6-5
d_gene: NA
CDR3nt: TGTGCCAGCAACCCGGGCAGGGTGAGAGATACGCAGTATTTT
CDR3aa: CASNPGRVRDTQYF

abundance: NA
j_gene: TRBJ1-4
v_gene: TRBV27
d_gene: NA
CDR3nt: TGTGCCAGCAGTGGAGGCGAAAAACTGTTTTTT
CDR3aa: CASSGGEKLFF